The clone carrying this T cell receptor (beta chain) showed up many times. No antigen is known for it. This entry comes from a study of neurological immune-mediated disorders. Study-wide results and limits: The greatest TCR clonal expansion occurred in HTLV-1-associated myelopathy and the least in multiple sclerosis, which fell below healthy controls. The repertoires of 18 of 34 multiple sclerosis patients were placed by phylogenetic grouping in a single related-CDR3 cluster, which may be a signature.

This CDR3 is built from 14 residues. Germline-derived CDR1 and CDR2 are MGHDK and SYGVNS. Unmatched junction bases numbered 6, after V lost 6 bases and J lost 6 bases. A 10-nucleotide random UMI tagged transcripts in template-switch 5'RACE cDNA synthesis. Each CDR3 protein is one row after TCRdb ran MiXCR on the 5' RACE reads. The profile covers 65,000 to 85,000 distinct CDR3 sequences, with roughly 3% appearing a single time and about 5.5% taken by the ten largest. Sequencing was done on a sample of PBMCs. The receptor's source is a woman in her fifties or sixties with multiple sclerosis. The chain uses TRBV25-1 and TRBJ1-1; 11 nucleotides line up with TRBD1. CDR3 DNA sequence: TGTGCCAGCAGGGGCGGGACAGGGGGTTCTGAAGCTTTCTTT. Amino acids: CASRGGTGGSEAFF.